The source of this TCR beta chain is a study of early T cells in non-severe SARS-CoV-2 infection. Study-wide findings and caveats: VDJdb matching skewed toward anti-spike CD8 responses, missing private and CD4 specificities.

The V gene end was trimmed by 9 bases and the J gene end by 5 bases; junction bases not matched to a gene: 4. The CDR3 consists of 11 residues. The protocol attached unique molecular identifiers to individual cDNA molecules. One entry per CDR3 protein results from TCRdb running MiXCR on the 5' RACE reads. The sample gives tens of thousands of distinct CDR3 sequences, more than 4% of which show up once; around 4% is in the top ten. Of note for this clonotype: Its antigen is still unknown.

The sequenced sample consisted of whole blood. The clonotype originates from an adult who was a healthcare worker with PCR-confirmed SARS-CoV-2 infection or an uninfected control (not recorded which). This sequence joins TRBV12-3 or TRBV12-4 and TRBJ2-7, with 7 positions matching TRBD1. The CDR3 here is CASMTGNEQYF. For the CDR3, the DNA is TGTGCCAGTATGACAGGGAACGAGCAGTACTTC.